This T cell receptor (beta chain) derives from a study of blood T cell repertoires in COVID-19. At the level of the study: Samples of COVID-19 (acute and convalescent) were obtained from the United States, Italy and Spain. Sources were T cells, B-cell-depleted T cells, or PBMCs; the material itself was cDNA or gDNA.

Participants were aged about 18 to 100 years from approximately 24 US areas. Membership in each cohort depended on participant-reported clinical history. Libraries were prepared by immunoSEQ multiplex PCR; TCRdb keeps only in-frame clonotypes and omits some of them. This table has around 290,000 clones, more than 75% appearing once. The ends lost 2 bases at V and 3 bases at J; junction bases unmatched: 4. The V gene's germline CDR1 is SNHLY and CDR2 FYNNEI. This CDR3 is built from 15 residues. Sequenced sample: PBMCs or T cells enriched from blood (not recorded which). The genes are TRBV2 and TRBJ2-1, with 7 positions matching TRBD2. The TCR comes from a woman in her sixties in a cohort exposed to, infected with or recovered from COVID-19 (not recorded which). CDR3 in amino acids: CASSERGGSYNEQFF. The CDR3 region has the DNA TGTGCCAGCAGTGAAAGGGGCGGGAGCTACAATGAGCAGTTCTTC.